The entry that follows covers one TCR beta chain sequence. This specimen belongs to a study of blood T cells in healthy people across ages. A second about 7 to 12 cycle PCR used barcoded and J-beta primers. TCRdb ran MiXCR on the 5' RACE reads and lists one entry per CDR3 protein. In the table there are roughly 800,000 distinct CDR3 sequences, 40% to 65% of which are singletons. The CDR3 is 15 residues long. Trimming took off 5 bases at V and 1 base at J, with 12 bases between the two ends. The source of this sequence is an elderly man in good health. The chain joins TRBV12-3 or TRBV12-4 to TRBJ1-5; D is possibly TRBD1 (6 bases). The sample consisted of blood. The CDR3 coding sequence is TGTGCCAGCAGTAGGGGGGGGAGAAGCAATCAGCCCCAGCATTTT. Amino acid sequence: CASSRGGRSNQPQHF.